The subject of this entry is one T cell receptor (beta chain). This sample was taken from a study of identical twins. In germline, CDR1 is DFQATT, CDR2 SNEGSKA (reference sequence). The CDR3 is 15 amino acids. TCRdb used MiXCR to reprocess the 5' RACE reads, holding one entry per CDR3 protein. The table has more than 1.5 million distinct CDR3 sequences, more than 30% seen once. The origin of this receptor is a newborn girl in good health. The V gene is TRBV20-1, the J gene TRBJ2-3, with 8 bases fitting TRBD2. Sequences were obtained from cord blood. CDR3 sequence: CSVIAGTRSADTQYF. The CDR3 region has the DNA TGCAGCGTGATAGCGGGGACCCGTAGCGCAGATACGCAGTATTTT.